One sample yielded the 8 T cell receptor beta chains listed below, sequenced in a study of T cells after posttransplantation cyclophosphamide. Treatment was busulfan-fludarabine conditioning, a marrow graft, and cyclophosphamide on days +3 and +4. The repertoire was sequenced with immunoSEQ multiplex PCR; TCRdb's copy has only in-frame clones and lacks some. This sample has about 7,900 clones, each found more than once. The specimen was PBMCs, collected after an allogeneic stem cell transplant with post-transplant cyclophosphamide. Receptor source: a male patient in his thirties who received an allogeneic stem cell transplant from an unrelated donor, was CMV-positive, and had acute and chronic GVHD. The graft donor may be the source of some T cells.

This clone occurred many times. This chain connects TRBV6-5 to TRBJ1-1; D perhaps matches TRBD1 (5 bases). Per germline, CDR1 MNHEY and CDR2 SVGAGI. The CDR3 spans 14 residues. The V end was cut by 4 bases, the J end by 5 bases, with 14 bases between. The CDR3 loop is CASSSPDSSTEAFF. CDR3 sequence (DNA): TGTGCCAGCAGTTCCCCCGACAGCTCAACTGAAGCTTTCTTT.

This clone was detected many times. The V and J genes are TRBV30 and TRBJ1-2; a weak D match, TRBD1 (5 bases). This CDR3 comprises 12 residues. Germline V gives CDR1 GTSNPN, CDR2 SVGIG (reference sequence). Between the trimmed V and J ends, which lost 1 base and 11 bases, there was a span of 14 bases. The CDR3 DNA is TGTGCCTGGAGTGCTCAGACAGACCGTTACACCTTC. It translates to CAWSAQTDRYTF. The complete variable domain, with remaining parts taken from reference TRBV30 and TRBJ1-2, reads SQTIHQWPATLVQPVGSPLSLECTVEGTSNPNLYWYRQAAGRGLQLLFYSVGIGQISSEVPQNLSASRPQDRQFILSSKKLLLSDSGFYLCAWSAQTDRYTFGSGTRLTVV.

This clone came up many times. The V call is TRBV5-4, the J call TRBJ2-3, with D unclear. Trimming left V 6 bases short and J 1 base short, with 12 bases between. This CDR3 is built from 14 residues. Germline V gene lookup returns CDR1 SGHNT and CDR2 YYREEE (reference sequence). CDR3 bases: TGTGCCAGCAACCCCCAAGGTCGCACAGATACGCAGTATTTT. Translated: CASNPQGRTDTQYF.

This clone was seen repeatedly, ten times or more. The genes are TRBV27 and TRBJ2-7; D remains unclear. The CDR3 is 13 residues long. Germline CDR1 and CDR2: MNHEY and SMNVEV (reference sequence). The V end was cut by 1 base, the J end by 1 base, with 5 bases between. DNA for the CDR3: TGTGCCAGCAGTTTATTCCGTTCCTACGAGCAGTACTTC. It translates to CASSLFRSYEQYF.

This clone was recorded at least ten times. This chain uses TRBV27 with TRBJ2-1; 9 nucleotides line up with TRBD1. The V and J ends lost 5 bases and 2 bases, in that order; junction bases with no gene match: 4. CDR1 is MNHEY, CDR2 SMNVEV, per germline (reference sequence). This CDR3 is 15 amino acids long. The DNA of the CDR3 is TGTGCCAGCAGTGGGGGACAGGGAACCTACAATGAGCAGTTCTTC. Protein product: CASSGGQGTYNEQFF.

This clone is labeled as medium-sized. The rearrangement links TRBV11-2 to TRBJ1-3; tentatively, D is TRBD1 (5 bases). The CDR3 loop spans 15 amino acids. V was shortened by 3 bases and J by 2 bases, with 11 bases between the two germline ends. Per the germline V gene, CDR1 is SGHAT and CDR2 is FQNNGV. The CDR3 DNA reads TGTGCCAGCAGCTTCTCAGCGGGGGCTGGAAACACCATATATTTT. Translated, it gives CASSFSAGAGNTIYF. Full variable domain (missing parts from reference TRBV11-2 and TRBJ1-3): EAGVAQSPRYKIIEKRQSVAFWCNPISGHATLYWYQQILGQGPKLLIQFQNNGVVDDSQLPKDRFSAERLKGVDSTLKIQPAKLEDSAVYLCASSFSAGAGNTIYFGEGSWLTVV.

The sample holds many counts of this clone. The chain couples TRBV24-1 to TRBJ1-5; D is uncertain. Germline CDR1 is KGHDR and CDR2 is SFDVKD. Between the trimmed V and J ends, which lost 3 bases and 1 base, there was a span of 3 bases. This CDR3 contains 13 residues. The CDR3 loop reads CATSDSSNQPQHF. CDR3 DNA sequence: TGTGCCACCAGTGATAGCAGCAATCAGCCCCAGCATTTT.

This clone was observed many times. V and J are TRBV7-9 and TRBJ2-1, with D perhaps matching TRBD1 (7 bases). V lost 2 bases to trimming and J lost 7 bases, with 15 bases between them. Germline loops: CDR1 SEHNR, CDR2 FQNEAQ (reference sequence). The CDR3 is 15 residues long. CDR3 DNA sequence: TGTGCCAGCAGCTTACCAGGGGGGTTTCGTAATGAGCAGTTCTTC. It encodes CASSLPGGFRNEQFF.